This TCR beta chain came from a study of radiation and T cells in renal cell carcinoma. Broader study findings: In blood, top tumor clones expanded by 2 weeks, shrinking by 4.

CDR1 and CDR2 (germline): KGHSH, LQKENI. The CDR3 contains 15 residues. With 0 bases removed from V and 8 bases from J, the gap between germline ends came to 13 bases. Libraries were prepared by immunoSEQ multiplex PCR; TCRdb keeps only in-frame clonotypes and omits some of them. Of around 180,000 clones listed, 88% are singletons. This clone was found a few times. Its specificity is unknown. Stated time point: blood 4 weeks post-SBRT, at nephrectomy. Treatment in this sample: 15 Gy SBRT to primary tumor, nephrectomy 4 weeks later. The receptor was isolated from a woman aged 50 to 60 with renal cell carcinoma. Sequenced here: blood, sampled from a patient whose treatment included radiotherapy and nephrectomy. The V gene is TRBV18, the J gene TRBJ1-4; D is unclear. The CDR3 DNA is TGTGCCAGCTCACCACCGGCGGGGTTTGGGGAAAAACTGTTTTTT. Its translation: CASSPPAGFGEKLFF.